What follows are 22 T cell receptor beta chains derived from one specimen sequenced in a study of T cell changes during pregnancy in multiple sclerosis. Clones were sequenced by immunoSEQ multiplex PCR, and TCRdb holds only the in-frame ones, with some missing. The top ten hold around 3.3% of the sample, which has roughly 34,000 clones, 85% to 90% seen once. The starting material was CD8+ T cells from peripheral blood mononuclear cells, obtained in the third trimester of pregnancy. The source is a female donor with multiple sclerosis, enrolled in a pregnancy study.

V gene TRBV6-5 combines with J gene TRBJ2-7, with D hard to call. Trimming shortened V by 6 bases and J by 2 bases, and 5 bases separated the two germline ends. The length of the CDR3 is 11 residues. In germline, CDR1 is MNHEY, CDR2 SVGAGI. The CDR3 sequence: CASRTAYEQYF. DNA for the CDR3: TGTGCCAGCAGAACAGCCTACGAGCAGTACTTC.

The genes are TRBV14 and TRBJ2-4; D is uncertain. V lost 1 base, J lost 1 base, and 17 bases lay in between. Germline CDR1 and CDR2: SGHDN and FVKESK. This CDR3 has 18 residues. CDR3 coding DNA: TGTGCCAGCAGCCAAGCCCTCGCGGAGTCTATGGCCAAAAACATTCAGTACTTC. Its translation: CASSQALAESMAKNIQYF.

The chain links TRBV29-1 to TRBJ2-7; D is undetermined. Trimming shortened V by 4 bases and J by 2 bases, and 3 bases separated the two germline ends. This CDR3 region has 10 residues. Germline values: CDR1 SQVTM, CDR2 ANQGSEA. The CDR3 sequence is CSVATYEQYF. For the CDR3, the DNA is TGCAGCGTTGCAACCTACGAGCAGTACTTC.

V gene TRBV29-1 combines with J gene TRBJ2-7; TRBD2 might be the D (5 bases). V gave up 1 base and J gave up 12 bases, with 13 bases separating them. The CDR3 contains 11 residues. Per germline, CDR1 SQVTM and CDR2 ANQGSEA. CDR3 protein: CSVEVGPGVYF. The CDR3 DNA reads as TGCAGCGTTGAAGTAGGTCCCGGGGTGTACTTC.

The CDR3 nucleotides read TGTGCCAGCAGCGTATCCGGACTAGGATTCAATGAGCAGTTCTTC. This gives the protein CASSVSGLGFNEQFF. This chain uses TRBV9 with TRBJ2-1; TRBD2 matches 7 bases. J was trimmed by 6 bases and V by 1 base; bases with no gene match: 7. This CDR3 spans 15 amino acids. Per the germline V gene, CDR1 is SGDLS and CDR2 is YYNGEE.

The V gene is TRBV19, the J gene TRBJ1-1; 7 nucleotides agree with TRBD1. Germline CDR1 LNHDA, CDR2 SQIVND (reference sequence). CDR3 length: 14 amino acids. After removal of 5 bases from V and 6 bases from J, the junction contained 9 bases not matched to a gene. CDR3 loop: CASSFDRVSAEAFF. The CDR3 coding sequence is TGTGCCAGTAGTTTCGACAGGGTTAGCGCTGAAGCTTTCTTT.

The gene calls are TRBV19 and TRBJ2-5; 13 bases align to TRBD2. J lost 6 bases, V lost 6 bases, and 13 bases had no gene match. The CDR3 loop spans 17 amino acids. From germline, CDR1 is LNHDA and CDR2 SQIVND (reference sequence). The CDR3 nucleotides are TGTGCCAGTAGCGACATACTAGGGACTAGCGGGGCCAAGACCCAGTACTTC. Translating gives CASSDILGTSGAKTQYF. The full variable domain, with the rest looked up from reference TRBV19 and TRBJ2-5, is DGGITQSPKYLFRKEGQNVTLSCEQNLNHDAMYWYRQDPGQGLRLIYYSQIVNDFQKGDIAEGYSVSREKKESFPLTVTSAQKNPTAFYLCASSDILGTSGAKTQYFGPGTRLLVL.

J is TRBJ2-7 and V is TRBV7-2; 9 nucleotides align to TRBD1. The V segment lost 4 bases and the J segment 9 bases; nucleotides outside the gene matches: 13. The germline CDR1 and CDR2 sequences are SGHTA and FQGNSA. The CDR3 is 15 residues long. The CDR3 coding sequence is TGTGCCAGCAGCTCGGGACAGGGAGGATACCCTCGGCAGTACTTC. It translates to CASSSGQGGYPRQYF.

This sequence joins TRBV19 and TRBJ1-5, with unresolved D. In germline, CDR1 is LNHDA, CDR2 SQIVND (reference sequence). V was shortened by 2 bases and J by 2 bases, with 10 bases between the two germline ends. The CDR3 spans 15 residues. The CDR3 region has the DNA TGTGCCAGTAGTATAACGGGAAGGGGCAATCAGCCCCAGCATTTT. Translating it yields CASSITGRGNQPQHF.

Comment on this clone: A much larger clone lies a single base off, so this may be a read error. This CDR3 is also generated by other DNA sequences in the sample. V is TRBV6-5 and J is TRBJ2-1; D is perhaps TRBD1 (6 bases). The germline CDR1 and CDR2 sequences are MNHEY and SVGAGI. The CDR3 totals 15 residues. The CDR3 protein is CASSPTGLGHNEQFF. The CDR3 nucleotides read TGTGCCAGCAGTCCGACAGGATTAGGGCACAATGAGCAATTCTTC.

The V call is TRBV19, the J call TRBJ1-5; D not resolved. CDR3 length: 16 residues. Germline-derived CDR1 and CDR2 are LNHDA and SQIVND (reference sequence). Trimming shortened V by 4 bases and J by 7 bases, and 20 bases separated the two germline ends. CDR3 sequence reads: CASSTLIFELGQPQHF. The CDR3 DNA is TGTGCCAGTAGTACGCTAATCTTCGAACTAGGACAGCCCCAGCATTTT.

CDR3 DNA: TGCGCCAGCAGCCAAGATCCCGGACAGGGCGGTTCACCCCTCCACTTT. It encodes CASSQDPGQGGSPLHF. The chain combines TRBV4-3 with TRBJ1-6, with 8 bases that match TRBD1. In germline, CDR1 is LGHNA, CDR2 YSLEER. This CDR3 region has 16 residues. The V and J ends lost 0 bases and 9 bases, in that order; junction bases with no gene match: 7.

The V call is TRBV27, the J call TRBJ2-7; perhaps TRBD2 as D (5 bases). The CDR3 length is 14 residues. Germline V gene lookup returns CDR1 MNHEY and CDR2 SMNVEV (reference sequence). V gave up 4 bases and J gave up 6 bases, with 16 bases separating them. CDR3 nucleotides: TGTGCCAGCAGTTCAAACTCTCCAGAGGGCGAGCAGTACTTC. Encoded protein: CASSSNSPEGEQYF.

The rearrangement links TRBV5-6 to TRBJ2-7; the D is unclear. V gave up 1 base and J gave up 5 bases, with 7 bases separating them. CDR1 is SGHDT, CDR2 YYEEEE, per germline. The CDR3 consists of 12 residues. The CDR3 nucleotides read TGTGCCAGCAGCTTGAGCACCCACGAGCAGTACTTC. As protein: CASSLSTHEQYF.

The chain has TRBV7-2 and TRBJ1-1, with D unresolved. Germline values: CDR1 SGHTA, CDR2 FQGNSA. The CDR3 is made up of 13 amino acids. The V and J ends lost 3 bases and 1 base respectively, with 6 bases between them. The CDR3 region has the DNA TGTGCCAGCAGCTTGCCGGGGAACACTGAAGCTTTCTTT. Amino acids: CASSLPGNTEAFF.

The V call is TRBV6-5, the J call TRBJ2-1, with D possibly TRBD2 on 6 matching bases. Trimming stripped 0 bases from V and 7 bases from J, with 10 bases between. Germline V gives CDR1 MNHEY, CDR2 SVGAGI. This CDR3 contains 14 residues. The CDR3 sequence: CASSYSNRGNEQFF. CDR3 coding DNA: TGTGCCAGCAGTTACTCGAATCGGGGGAATGAGCAGTTCTTC.

The chain combines TRBV7-6 with TRBJ2-1, with D tentatively TRBD1 (6 bases). The CDR3 is 15 amino acids. The V gene lost 5 bases and the J gene lost 3 bases, with 14 bases spanning the gap. Looked up from germline, CDR1 is SGHVS and CDR2 is FNYEAQ. The CDR3 DNA follows: TGTGCCAGCAGCCCCACGACAGGATACTACAATGAGCAGTTCTTC. It codes for CASSPTTGYYNEQFF.

V and J are TRBV15 and TRBJ1-1; D is undetermined. V shed 1 base and J shed 8 bases, with 11 bases lying between them. The CDR3 is 13 amino acids. Germline-derived CDR1 and CDR2 are LNHNV and YYDKDF (reference sequence). The CDR3 nucleotides read TGTGCCACCAGCAGAGGGCCTGAGGGAGAAGCTTTCTTT. Translated: CATSRGPEGEAFF.

V is TRBV5-8 and J is TRBJ2-5, with TRBD1 matching 7 bases. The germline V gene encodes CDR1 SGHTS and CDR2 YDEGEE. V shed 4 bases and J 2 bases; nucleotides not matched to a gene: 11. CDR3 length equals 16 residues. CDR3 in amino acids: CASSRYLRDSQETQYF. As DNA, the CDR3 is TGTGCCAGCAGCCGCTACCTCCGGGACAGTCAAGAGACCCAGTACTTC.

J is TRBJ1-1 and V is TRBV23-1, with no clear D. TRBV23-1 counts as an open reading frame of uncertain function. This CDR3 has 13 residues. V was pared by 8 bases and J by 1 base, with 11 bases between. CDR3 residues: CASHRRRNTEAFF. CDR3 nucleotide sequence: TGCGCCAGCCATCGGCGGCGGAACACTGAAGCTTTCTTT.

Relative to its sample, this clone is medium-sized. J is TRBJ2-1 and V is TRBV6-4; D possibly corresponds to TRBD2 (6 bases). CDR3 length equals 15 residues. Trimming stripped 0 bases from V and 0 bases from J, with 6 bases between. The germline V gene has CDR1 MRHNA and CDR2 SNTAGT. The CDR3 loop is CASSDSAGSYNEQFF. CDR3 coding DNA: TGTGCCAGCAGTGACTCAGCGGGCTCCTACAATGAGCAGTTCTTC.

This rearrangement joins TRBV5-1 to TRBJ2-1; TRBD1 agrees at 12 bases. CDR3 length: 15 amino acids. The germline V gene encodes CDR1 SGHRS and CDR2 YFSETQ. After removal of 3 bases from V and 8 bases from J, the junction contained 6 bases not matched to a gene. The CDR3 spells CASSSGTGGLDEQFF. The CDR3, as DNA: TGCGCCAGCAGCTCCGGGACAGGGGGCCTCGATGAGCAGTTCTTC.